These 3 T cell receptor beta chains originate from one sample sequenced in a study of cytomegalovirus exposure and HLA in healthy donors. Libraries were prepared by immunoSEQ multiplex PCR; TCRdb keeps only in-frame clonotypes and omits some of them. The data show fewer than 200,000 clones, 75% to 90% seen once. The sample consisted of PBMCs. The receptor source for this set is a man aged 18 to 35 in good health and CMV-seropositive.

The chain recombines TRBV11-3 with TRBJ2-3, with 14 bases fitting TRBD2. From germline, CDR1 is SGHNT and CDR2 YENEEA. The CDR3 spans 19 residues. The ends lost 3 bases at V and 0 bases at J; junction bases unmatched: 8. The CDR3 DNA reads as TGTGCCAGCAGCTTGGGGACTAGCGGGGGCCGGACGAGCACAGATACGCAGTATTTT. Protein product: CASSLGTSGGRTSTDTQYF.

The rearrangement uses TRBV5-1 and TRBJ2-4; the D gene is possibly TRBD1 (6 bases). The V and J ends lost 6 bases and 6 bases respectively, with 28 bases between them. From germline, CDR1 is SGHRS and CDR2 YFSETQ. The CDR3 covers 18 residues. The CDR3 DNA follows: TGCGCCAGCACACGGGGACACCAGGTGTTGGGTCAGGGAAACATTCAGTACTTC. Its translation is CASTRGHQVLGQGNIQYF.

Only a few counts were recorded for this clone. The CDR3 protein is CASSLQNRGEKLFF. In nucleotides, the CDR3 is TGTGCCAGCAGCTTACAAAACAGGGGGGAAAAACTGTTTTTT. The chain employs TRBV7-8 and TRBJ1-4, with 8 nucleotides matching TRBD1. The junction had 4 bases not matched to a gene; V was cut back by 2 bases and J by 8 bases. This CDR3 comprises 14 residues. Germline lookup yields CDR1 SGHVS and CDR2 FQNEAQ.